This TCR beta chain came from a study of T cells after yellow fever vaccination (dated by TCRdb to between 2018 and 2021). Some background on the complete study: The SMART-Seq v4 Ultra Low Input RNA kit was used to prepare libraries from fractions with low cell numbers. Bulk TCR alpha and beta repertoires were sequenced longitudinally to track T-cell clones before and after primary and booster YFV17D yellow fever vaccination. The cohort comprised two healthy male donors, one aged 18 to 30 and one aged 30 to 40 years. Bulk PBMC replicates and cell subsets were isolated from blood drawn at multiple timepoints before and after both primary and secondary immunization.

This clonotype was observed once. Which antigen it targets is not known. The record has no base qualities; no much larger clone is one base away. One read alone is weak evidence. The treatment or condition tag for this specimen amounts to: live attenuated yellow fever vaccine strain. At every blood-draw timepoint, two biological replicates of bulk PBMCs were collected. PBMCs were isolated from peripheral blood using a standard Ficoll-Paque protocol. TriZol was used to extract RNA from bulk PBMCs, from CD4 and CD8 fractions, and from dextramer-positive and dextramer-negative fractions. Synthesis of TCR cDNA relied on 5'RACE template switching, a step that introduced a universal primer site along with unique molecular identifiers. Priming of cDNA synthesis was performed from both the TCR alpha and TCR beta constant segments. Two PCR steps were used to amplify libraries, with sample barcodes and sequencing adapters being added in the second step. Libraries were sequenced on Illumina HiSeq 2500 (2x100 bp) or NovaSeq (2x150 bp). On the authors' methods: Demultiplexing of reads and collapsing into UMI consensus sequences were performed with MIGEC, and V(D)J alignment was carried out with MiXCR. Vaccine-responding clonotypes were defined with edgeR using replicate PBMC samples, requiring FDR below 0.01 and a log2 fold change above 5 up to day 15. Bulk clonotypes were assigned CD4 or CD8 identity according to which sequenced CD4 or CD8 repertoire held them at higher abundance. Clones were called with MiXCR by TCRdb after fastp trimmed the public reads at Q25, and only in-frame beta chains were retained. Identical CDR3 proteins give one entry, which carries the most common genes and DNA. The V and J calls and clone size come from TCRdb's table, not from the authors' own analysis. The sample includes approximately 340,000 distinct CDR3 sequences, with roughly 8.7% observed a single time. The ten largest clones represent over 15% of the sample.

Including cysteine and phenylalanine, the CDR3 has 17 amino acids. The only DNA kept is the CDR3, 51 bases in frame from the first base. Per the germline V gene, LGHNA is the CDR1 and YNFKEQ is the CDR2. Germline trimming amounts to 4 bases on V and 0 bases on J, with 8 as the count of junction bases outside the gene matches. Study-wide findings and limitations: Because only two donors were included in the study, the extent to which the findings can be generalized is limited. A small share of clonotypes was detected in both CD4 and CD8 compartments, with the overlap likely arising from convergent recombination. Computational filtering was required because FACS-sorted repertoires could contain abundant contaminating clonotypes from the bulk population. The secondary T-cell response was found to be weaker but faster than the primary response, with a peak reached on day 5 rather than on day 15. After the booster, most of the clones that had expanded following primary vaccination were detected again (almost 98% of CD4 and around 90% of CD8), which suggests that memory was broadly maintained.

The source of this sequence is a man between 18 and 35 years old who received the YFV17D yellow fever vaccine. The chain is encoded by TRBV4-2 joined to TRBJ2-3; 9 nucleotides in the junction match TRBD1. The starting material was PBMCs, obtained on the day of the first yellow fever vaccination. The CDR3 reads CASSLTGTGFSTDTQYF. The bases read TGTGCCAGCAGCCTTACCGGGACAGGGTTTAGCACAGATACGCAGTATTTT.